One sample yielded the 21 T cell receptor beta chains listed below, sequenced in a study of shared clonotypes between healthy human individuals. Data came from immunoSEQ multiplex PCR; TCRdb stores just in-frame clones and leaves some out. The sample includes 1,500,000 or so clones, roughly 97% seen only once; the top ten take about 1%. The material sequenced was naive CD4+ T cells sorted from blood. Subset reported: CD45RA+ positively selected. Every receptor here comes from a man in his thirties or forties in good health.

The chain recombines TRBV11-2 with TRBJ2-1, with D possibly being TRBD2 (5 bases). With 5 bases removed from V and 11 bases from J, the gap between germline ends came to 13 bases. The CDR3 runs to 12 residues. Germline CDR1 SGHAT, CDR2 FQNNGV. The CDR3 loop is CASSDGRDQQFF. For the CDR3, the DNA is TGTGCCAGCAGCGATGGACGGGATCAGCAGTTCTTC. The whole variable domain, filled in from reference TRBV11-2 and TRBJ2-1, reads EAGVAQSPRYKIIEKRQSVAFWCNPISGHATLYWYQQILGQGPKLLIQFQNNGVVDDSQLPKDRFSAERLKGVDSTLKIQPAKLEDSAVYLCASSDGRDQQFFGPGTRLTVL.

The chain recombines TRBV27 with TRBJ1-1; the D gene is possibly TRBD1 (6 bases). The CDR3 has 17 residues. Germline V lookup: CDR1 MNHEY, CDR2 SMNVEV (reference sequence). Trimming pared 4 bases from V and 2 bases from J, leaving 20 bases between. DNA of the CDR3: TGTGCCAGCAGTTACCCTAAGGGAGGGGGAAAAAACACTGAAGCTTTCTTT. Protein sequence: CASSYPKGGGKNTEAFF.

The chain links TRBV25-1 to TRBJ2-1, with 9 bases matching TRBD2. CDR1 and CDR2 from the germline V gene are MGHDK and SYGVNS. Trimming took 1 base from V and 5 from J; bases not matched to a gene: 6. CDR3 size: 16 residues. The CDR3 here is CASSEFAGGSHNEQFF. The CDR3 nucleotides read TGTGCCAGCAGTGAATTTGCGGGAGGGAGCCACAATGAGCAGTTCTTC. Using reference TRBV25-1 and TRBJ2-1 for the parts outside the CDR3, the full variable domain is EADIYQTPRYLVIGTGKKITLECSQTMGHDKMYWYQQDPGMELHLIHYSYGVNSTEKGDLSSESTVSRIRTEHFPLTLESARPSHTSQYLCASSEFAGGSHNEQFFGPGTRLTVL.

This clone is a singleton in its sample. The rearrangement uses TRBV7-9 and TRBJ1-2; no reliable D call. Germline loops: CDR1 SEHNR, CDR2 FQNEAQ (reference sequence). V was clipped by 0 bases and J by 8 bases, with 13 bases between them. This CDR3 spans 14 amino acids. Here the CDR3 DNA reads TGTGCCAGCAGCTTAGCGTGGGAAACCGGGGGCTACACCTTC. Its translation is CASSLAWETGGYTF. Full variable domain (missing parts from reference TRBV7-9 and TRBJ1-2): DTGVSQNPRHKITKRGQNVTFRCDPISEHNRLYWYRQTLGQGPEFLTYFQNEAQLEKSRLLSDRFSAERPKGSFSTLEIQRTEQGDSAMYLCASSLAWETGGYTFGSGTRLTVV.

The chain is built from TRBV28 and TRBJ2-3, with D possibly called TRBD1 or TRBD2 (5 bases each). V lost 8 bases and J lost 1, with 19 bases in between. The CDR3 extends over 16 amino acids. CDR1 and CDR2 from the germline V gene are MDHEN and SYDVKM. The CDR3 is CASRDAGVGRTDTQYF. The CDR3 nucleotides are TGTGCCAGCCGGGACGCCGGGGTGGGTCGCACAGATACGCAGTATTTT.

The genes are TRBV7-9 and TRBJ2-7; TRBD1 aligns across 7 bases. The CDR3 consists of 14 residues. The J segment lost 5 bases and the V segment lost 7 bases, leaving 11 bases of the junction unmatched. The V gene's germline CDR1 is SEHNR and CDR2 FQNEAQ (reference sequence). The CDR3 loop reads CASTSLTGRHEQYF. The DNA of the CDR3 is TGTGCCAGCACCTCCCTGACAGGGCGCCACGAGCAGTACTTC. Full variable domain (remainder filled in from reference TRBV7-9 and TRBJ2-7): DTGVSQNPRHKITKRGQNVTFRCDPISEHNRLYWYRQTLGQGPEFLTYFQNEAQLEKSRLLSDRFSAERPKGSFSTLEIQRTEQGDSAMYLCASTSLTGRHEQYFGPGTRLTVT.

The CDR3 coding sequence is TGTGCCAGCAGTGAATACGGGATGGGCTACAATGAGCAGTTCTTC. It translates to CASSEYGMGYNEQFF. J is TRBJ2-1 and V is TRBV2, with D perhaps matching TRBD2 (5 bases). Trimming cost V 2 bases and J 3 bases, with 11 bases left between them. CDR3 size: 15 residues. The germline CDR1 and CDR2 sequences are SNHLY and FYNNEI.

The V and J genes are TRBV7-2 and TRBJ2-5, with TRBD2 matching 7 bases. The CDR3 contains 14 residues. V trimming: 5 bases; J trimming: 2 bases; junction bases outside the gene matches: 5. CDR1 is SGHTA, CDR2 FQGNSA, per germline. CDR3 DNA sequence: TGTGCCAGCAGCCAAAGCGGGGCTCAAGAGACCCAGTACTTC. This codes for CASSQSGAQETQYF.

The chain is built from TRBV7-9 and TRBJ2-2, with unresolved D. CDR1 and CDR2 (germline): SEHNR, FQNEAQ (reference sequence). The CDR3 has 18 amino acids. Deletions cut 5 bases from V and 2 bases from J, with 21 bases between. The DNA of the CDR3 is TGTGCCAGCAGCGGCACTGCTGGTCCCCACAGCAACACCGGGGAGCTGTTTTTT. This translates into CASSGTAGPHSNTGELFF.

The chain has TRBV7-2 and TRBJ2-2, with TRBD2 matching 10 bases. The length of the CDR3 is 16 residues. V lost 2 bases, J lost 4 bases, and 4 bases stayed unmatched. The germline V gene encodes CDR1 SGHTA and CDR2 FQGNSA. CDR3 region: CASSLIAGGPTGELFF. Here the CDR3 DNA reads TGTGCCAGCAGCTTAATAGCGGGAGGTCCCACCGGGGAGCTGTTTTTT. The variable domain in full, completed from reference TRBV7-2 and TRBJ2-2, reads GAGVSQSPSNKVTEKGKDVELRCDPISGHTALYWYRQSLGQGLEFLIYFQGNSAPDKSGLPSDRFSAERTGGSVSTLTIQRTQQEDSAVYLCASSLIAGGPTGELFFGEGSRLTVL.

The CDR3 loop is CASSEVGQGGTDTQYF. In DNA, the CDR3 is TGCGCCAGCAGTGAGGTAGGGCAGGGGGGGACAGATACGCAGTATTTT. The chain combines TRBV10-1 with TRBJ2-3; D assignment may be TRBD1 or TRBD2 (7 bases each). Germline V gene lookup returns CDR1 WNHNN and CDR2 SYGVQD (reference sequence). This CDR3 has 16 residues. Deletions cut 2 bases from V and 3 bases from J, with 15 bases between.

V and J are TRBV5-1 and TRBJ2-2, with D tentatively TRBD2 (6 bases). The CDR3 loop spans 17 amino acids. Per germline, CDR1 SGHRS and CDR2 YFSETQ. The V end was cut by 4 bases, the J end by 4 bases, with 20 bases between. CDR3 amino acids: CASSREGTGRITGELFF. CDR3 in DNA: TGCGCCAGCAGCCGCGAAGGAACCGGGAGAATCACCGGGGAGCTGTTTTTT.

The chain combines TRBV4-3 with TRBJ2-7; 14 nucleotides match TRBD2. Germline CDR1 is LGHNA and CDR2 is YSLEER. There are 16 residues in the CDR3. V lost 4 bases and J lost 1; bases outside the gene matches: 3. The CDR3 region is CASSRRLAGGSYEQYF. CDR3 nucleotides: TGCGCCAGCAGCCGGAGACTAGCGGGAGGGTCCTACGAGCAGTACTTC.

This clone was recorded once. The chain has TRBV7-9 and TRBJ1-4, with a tentative D call TRBD1 (6 bases). With 1 base removed from V and 0 bases from J, the gap between germline ends came to 15 bases. This CDR3 is built from 18 residues. Germline-derived CDR1 and CDR2 are SEHNR and FQNEAQ (reference sequence). The CDR3 coding sequence is TGTGCCAGCAGCTTAGAGGCGGGGGCTCTGCCAACTAATGAAAAACTGTTTTTT. Translating gives CASSLEAGALPTNEKLFF.

The chain has TRBV30 and TRBJ2-6; D might be TRBD2 (6 bases). Germline V lookup: CDR1 GTSNPN, CDR2 SVGIG (reference sequence). The CDR3 is made up of 17 amino acids. CDR3 sequence: CAYGSWGQVSGANVLTF. Here the CDR3 DNA reads TGTGCTTACGGGAGTTGGGGCCAGGTCTCAGGGGCCAACGTCCTGACTTTC.

This clone was counted a few times. The chain recombines TRBV7-9 with TRBJ2-3, with TRBD1 identical over 8 bases. The V gene's germline CDR1 is SEHNR and CDR2 FQNEAQ (reference sequence). The CDR3 is made up of 17 amino acids. J gave up 0 bases and V 3 bases, and 8 bases lay outside the gene matches. CDR3 sequence reads: CASSFRQGTFSTDTQYF. Written as DNA, the CDR3 is TGTGCCAGCAGCTTTAGACAGGGGACATTTAGCACAGATACGCAGTATTTT.

In regard to this clone: The sample carries other DNA sequences with the same CDR3. J is TRBJ2-5 and V is TRBV5-1; 13 bases align to TRBD2. After removal of 0 bases from V and 1 base from J, the junction contained 3 bases not matched to a gene. There are 17 residues in the CDR3. CDR1 is SGHRS and CDR2 is YFSETQ in the germline V gene. CDR3 loop: CASSLGLAGGIQETQYF. CDR3 DNA: TGCGCCAGCAGCTTGGGACTAGCGGGGGGAATCCAAGAGACCCAGTACTTC.

J is TRBJ2-6 and V is TRBV6-1; D is unresolved. V lost 1 base and J lost 2, with 6 bases in between. The CDR3 totals 15 residues. The germline V gene has CDR1 MNHNS and CDR2 SASEGT. The DNA for the CDR3 is TGTGCCAGCAGTGAAGGGGGTGCTGGGGCCAACGTCCTGACTTTC. Translating gives CASSEGGAGANVLTF.

V usage is TRBV7-8 and J usage is TRBJ1-1, with D hard to call. Per the germline V gene, CDR1 is SGHVS and CDR2 is FQNEAQ. V lost 4 bases to trimming and J lost 0 bases, with 9 bases between them. The CDR3 sequence is 14 residues long. CDR3 in DNA: TGTGCCAGCAGCTGGAAGGTAATGAACACTGAAGCTTTCTTT. Its protein is CASSWKVMNTEAFF.

To note about this clone: In the same sample, other DNA sequences code for this CDR3. The V gene is TRBV5-1, the J gene TRBJ1-1; D gene unclear. The CDR3 is 12 amino acids. V was cut by 0 bases and J by 4 bases, with 4 bases left in between. The germline V gene has CDR1 SGHRS and CDR2 YFSETQ. The CDR3 protein is CASSLGVTEAFF. CDR3 bases: TGCGCCAGCAGCTTGGGGGTCACTGAAGCTTTCTTT.

V usage is TRBV6-1 and J usage is TRBJ2-3; a weak D match, TRBD1 (7 bases). Trimming took off 1 base at V and 1 base at J, with 18 bases between the two ends. CDR1 MNHNS and CDR2 SASEGT come from the germline V gene. This CDR3 is 18 amino acids long. The DNA for the CDR3 is TGTGCCAGCAGTGAAGTCGTTCCCGGAGGGGGCGGCACAGATACGCAGTATTTT. This encodes CASSEVVPGGGGTDTQYF.